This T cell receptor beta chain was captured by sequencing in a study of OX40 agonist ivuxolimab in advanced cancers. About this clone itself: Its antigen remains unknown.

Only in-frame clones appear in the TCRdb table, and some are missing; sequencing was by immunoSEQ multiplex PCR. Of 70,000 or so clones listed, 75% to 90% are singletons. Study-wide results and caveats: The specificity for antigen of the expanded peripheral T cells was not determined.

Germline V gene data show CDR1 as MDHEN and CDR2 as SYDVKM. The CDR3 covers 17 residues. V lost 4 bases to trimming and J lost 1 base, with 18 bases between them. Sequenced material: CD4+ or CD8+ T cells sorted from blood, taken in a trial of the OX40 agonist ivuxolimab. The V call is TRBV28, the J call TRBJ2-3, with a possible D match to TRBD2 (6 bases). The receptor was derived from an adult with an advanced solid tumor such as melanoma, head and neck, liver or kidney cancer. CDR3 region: CASSSNLREFGTDTQYF. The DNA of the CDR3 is TGTGCCAGCAGTTCAAACCTTCGGGAGTTCGGCACAGATACGCAGTATTTT. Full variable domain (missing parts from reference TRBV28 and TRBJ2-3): DVKVTQSSRYLVKRTGEKVFLECVQDMDHENMFWYRQDPGLGLRLIYFSYDVKMKEKGDIPEGYSVSREKKERFSLILESASTNQTSMYLCASSSNLREFGTDTQYFGPGTRLTVL.